The clone carrying this TCR beta chain was detected only a few times. Its cognate antigen is unknown. This sample was included in a study of vaccination and CD4 T cells after COVID-19. The J segment lost 2 bases and the V segment lost 8 bases, leaving 5 bases of the junction unmatched. This CDR3 is built from 14 residues. Per germline, CDR1 SNHLY and CDR2 FYNNEI. Cultured CD4+ T-cell DNA underwent Oncomine TCR Beta short-read sequencing. TCRdb fed the PCR reads into MiXCR, producing one record per CDR3 protein. The sample yields approximately 15,000 distinct CDR3 sequences, around 29% seen once. Treatment described: approximately 9-day PBMC culture with coronavirus spike peptide pools or control peptides (ViraFEST assay).

The sequenced sample was cultured CD4+ T cells from blood. The receptor comes from a human donor with COVID-19. The V call is TRBV2, the J call TRBJ2-3, with 9 bases matching TRBD2. Here the CDR3 reads CASLAGAHTDTQYF. The CDR3 nucleotides read TGTGCCAGCTTAGCGGGGGCCCACACAGATACGCAGTATTTT.